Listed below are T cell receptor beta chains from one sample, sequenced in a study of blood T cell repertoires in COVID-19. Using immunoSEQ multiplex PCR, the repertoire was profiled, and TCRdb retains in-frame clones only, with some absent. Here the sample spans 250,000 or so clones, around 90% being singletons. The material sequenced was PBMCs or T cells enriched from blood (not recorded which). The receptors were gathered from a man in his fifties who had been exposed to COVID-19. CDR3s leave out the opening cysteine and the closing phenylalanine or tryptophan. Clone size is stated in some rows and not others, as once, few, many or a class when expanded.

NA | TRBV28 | ASSPRNTGELF
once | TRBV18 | ASSPGTGYDPPLH
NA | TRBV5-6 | ASSLSRVSQPQH
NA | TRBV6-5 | ASSYNRDQPQH
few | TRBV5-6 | ASSRRVRTEAF
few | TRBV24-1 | ATSDGLAETSSYNEQF
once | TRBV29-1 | SAGQGNGYT
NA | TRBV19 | ASSIRDRGTDTQY
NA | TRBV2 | ASSGVIAF
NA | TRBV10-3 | AISEPRVTGELF
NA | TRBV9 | ASSVGGASTDTQY
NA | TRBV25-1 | ATGQGENTIY
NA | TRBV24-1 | ATSSWGGFNEQF
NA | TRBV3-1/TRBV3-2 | ASSSAWGGEKLF
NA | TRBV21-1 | ASSKIQGIQPQH
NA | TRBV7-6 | ASSLALGLAGGETQY
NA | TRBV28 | ASRTGHSNQPQH
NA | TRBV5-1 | ASSLAGQTGLQEKLF
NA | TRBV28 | ASSLALYFYGYT
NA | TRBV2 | AKRRDSLNEQF
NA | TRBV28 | ASSFRDRTDTQY
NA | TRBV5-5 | ASSEDSSSLNTEAF
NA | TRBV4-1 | ASSQYTQAPQPQH
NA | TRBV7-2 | ASSSTRSQY
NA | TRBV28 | ASNVLGQARSYEQY
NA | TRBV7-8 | ASSRENAGFGELF
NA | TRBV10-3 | AISESNFLRAGQF
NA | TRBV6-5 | ASSGQGTYGYT
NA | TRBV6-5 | ASSYRGTASYNEQF
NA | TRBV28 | ASSFSQGRQEKLF
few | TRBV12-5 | ASGGQGDTEAF
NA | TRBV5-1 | ASSTTPAGFEEQY
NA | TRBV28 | ASSFPKRERGGMDTQY
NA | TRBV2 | ASSEYITGELF
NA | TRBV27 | ASSLLGEDRGKNTIY
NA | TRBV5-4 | ASSRDRGFTDTQY
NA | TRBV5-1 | ASSPGLGTNTGELF
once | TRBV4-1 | ASSRTGDRVFSPLH
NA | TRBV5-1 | ASSSQGGDTEAF
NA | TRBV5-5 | ASSQNWADNEKLF
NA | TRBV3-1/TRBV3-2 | ASRGESEKAF
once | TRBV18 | ASSLADRDYGYT